This T cell receptor (beta chain) was captured in a study of CD8+ T cells in alopecia areata. Findings and caveats of the study: Sequencing of scalp samples also includes resident alphabeta T cells from normal skin. Higher clonality than in normal scalp was seen in lesional scalp, especially alopecia totalis/universalis. Against the mouse data, patients shared TCRs less clearly, possibly for HLA reasons.

With regard to this clone: What it recognizes is unknown.

V dropped 4 bases and J dropped 4; count of bases not matched to a gene: 0. CDR1 SQVTM and CDR2 ANQGSEA come from the germline V gene. The CDR3 spans 13 residues. Sequencing templates came from extracted RNA that was reverse transcribed into cDNA. Data came from immunoSEQ multiplex PCR; TCRdb stores just in-frame clones and leaves some out. The table shows about 140,000 clones, with 55% occurring only once. The TCR sequence derives from a human donor in good health. The source material was CD4+ T cells sorted from blood. The chain combines TRBV29-1 with TRBJ2-2; 10 positions match TRBD1. Here the CDR3 DNA reads TGCAGCGTTGGGGACAGGGGCACCGGGGAGCTGTTTTTT. Residues: CSVGDRGTGELFF.